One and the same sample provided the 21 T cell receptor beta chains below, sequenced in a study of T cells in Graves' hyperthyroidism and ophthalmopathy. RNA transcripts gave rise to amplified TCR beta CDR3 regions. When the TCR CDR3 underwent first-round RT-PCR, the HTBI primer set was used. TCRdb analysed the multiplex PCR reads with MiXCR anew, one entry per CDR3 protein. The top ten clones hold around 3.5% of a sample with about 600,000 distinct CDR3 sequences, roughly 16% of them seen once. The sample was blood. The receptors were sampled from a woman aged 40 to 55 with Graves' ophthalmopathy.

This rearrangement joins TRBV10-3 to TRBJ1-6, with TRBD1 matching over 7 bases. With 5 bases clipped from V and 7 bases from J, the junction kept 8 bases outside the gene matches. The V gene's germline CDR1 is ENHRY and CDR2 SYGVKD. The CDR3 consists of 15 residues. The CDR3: CAISQTGVGNSPLHF. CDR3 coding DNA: TGTGCCATCAGTCAAACAGGGGTGGGGAATTCACCCCTCCACTTT.

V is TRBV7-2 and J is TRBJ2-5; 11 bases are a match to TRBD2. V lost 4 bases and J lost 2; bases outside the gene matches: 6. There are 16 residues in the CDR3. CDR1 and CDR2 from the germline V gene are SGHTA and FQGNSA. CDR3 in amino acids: CASSSAGLAVQETQYF. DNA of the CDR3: TGTGCCAGCAGCTCCGCGGGACTAGCGGTACAAGAGACCCAGTACTTC.

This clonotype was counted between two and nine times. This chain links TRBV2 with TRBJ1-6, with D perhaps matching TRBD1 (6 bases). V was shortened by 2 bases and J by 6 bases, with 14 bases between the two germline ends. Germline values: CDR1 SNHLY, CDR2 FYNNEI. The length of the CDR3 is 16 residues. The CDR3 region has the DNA TGTGCCAGCAGTGAATTGGCTACAGGGACTAATTCACCCCTCCACTTT. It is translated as CASSELATGTNSPLHF.

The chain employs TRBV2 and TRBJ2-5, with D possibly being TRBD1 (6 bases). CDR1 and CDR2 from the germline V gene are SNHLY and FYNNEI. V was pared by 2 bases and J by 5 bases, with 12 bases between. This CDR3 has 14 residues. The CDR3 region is CASSENRVLETQYF. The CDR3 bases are TGTGCCAGCAGTGAAAACAGGGTATTGGAGACCCAGTACTTC.

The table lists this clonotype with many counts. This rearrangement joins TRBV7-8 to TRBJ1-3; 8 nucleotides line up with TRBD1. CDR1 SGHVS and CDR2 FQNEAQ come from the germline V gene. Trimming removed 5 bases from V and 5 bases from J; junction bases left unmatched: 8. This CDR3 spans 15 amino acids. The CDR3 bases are TGTGCCAGCAGCGTCGGGACAGGACGACGAAACACCATATATTTT. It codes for CASSVGTGRRNTIYF. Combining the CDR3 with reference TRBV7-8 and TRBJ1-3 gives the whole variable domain GAGVSQSPRYKVAKRGQDVALRCDPISGHVSLFWYQQALGQGPEFLTYFQNEAQLDKSGLPSDRFFAERPEGSVSTLKIQRTQQEDSAVYLCASSVGTGRRNTIYFGEGSWLTVV.

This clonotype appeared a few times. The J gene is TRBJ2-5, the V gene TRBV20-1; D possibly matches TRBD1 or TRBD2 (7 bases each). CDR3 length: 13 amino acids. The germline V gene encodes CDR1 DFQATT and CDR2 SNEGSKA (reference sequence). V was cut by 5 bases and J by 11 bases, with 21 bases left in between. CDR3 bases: TGCAGTGCTCTCCAGGGGGGGGAAAGAGAGCAGTACTTC. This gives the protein CSALQGGEREQYF.

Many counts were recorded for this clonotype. CDR3 loop: CASSPLTRGGTQYF. CDR3 nucleotides: TGTGCCAGCAGTCCGTTGACCCGGGGGGGGACCCAGTACTTC. The chain uses TRBV28 and TRBJ2-5; 8 positions agree with TRBD2. Germline values: CDR1 MDHEN, CDR2 SYDVKM. This CDR3 has 14 residues. V lost 5 bases and J lost 7; bases outside the gene matches: 9. Complete variable domain (other parts from reference TRBV28 and TRBJ2-5): DVKVTQSSRYLVKRTGEKVFLECVQDMDHENMFWYRQDPGLGLRLIYFSYDVKMKEKGDIPEGYSVSREKKERFSLILESASTNQTSMYLCASSPLTRGGTQYFGPGTRLLVL.

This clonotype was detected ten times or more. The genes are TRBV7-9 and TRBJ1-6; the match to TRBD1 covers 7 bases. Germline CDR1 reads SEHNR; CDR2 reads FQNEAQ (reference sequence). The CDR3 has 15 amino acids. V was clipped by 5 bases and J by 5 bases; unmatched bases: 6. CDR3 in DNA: TGTGCCAGCAGCCGACGGGACAGCAATAATTCACCCCTCCACTTT. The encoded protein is CASSRRDSNNSPLHF.

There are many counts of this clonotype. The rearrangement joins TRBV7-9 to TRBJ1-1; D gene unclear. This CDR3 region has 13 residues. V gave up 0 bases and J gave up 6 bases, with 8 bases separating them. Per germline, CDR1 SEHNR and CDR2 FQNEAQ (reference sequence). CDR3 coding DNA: TGTGCCAGCAGCTTAGCAGGGCCCCCTGAAGCTTTCTTT. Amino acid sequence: CASSLAGPPEAFF.

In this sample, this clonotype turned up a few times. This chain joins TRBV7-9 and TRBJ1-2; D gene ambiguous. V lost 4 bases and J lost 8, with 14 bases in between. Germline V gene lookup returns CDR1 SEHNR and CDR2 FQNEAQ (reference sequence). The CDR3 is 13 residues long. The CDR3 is CASSSDRRKGYTF. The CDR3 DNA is TGTGCCAGCAGCTCGGACCGTCGGAAAGGCTACACCTTC.

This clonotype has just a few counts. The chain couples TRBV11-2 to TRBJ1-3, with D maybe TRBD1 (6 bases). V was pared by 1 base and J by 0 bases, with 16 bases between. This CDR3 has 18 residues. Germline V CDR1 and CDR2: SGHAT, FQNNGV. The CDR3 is CASSLVGGPSYSGNTIYF. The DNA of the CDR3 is TGTGCCAGCAGCTTAGTGGGGGGGCCATCCTACTCTGGAAACACCATATATTTT.

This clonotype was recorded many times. CDR3 bases: TGTGCCAGCAGCCGCGGCAGGGTTGGGTACATTCAGTACTTC. Its protein is CASSRGRVGYIQYF. This chain links TRBV11-2 with TRBJ2-4, with a tentative D call TRBD1 (5 bases). There are 14 residues in the CDR3. The germline gives CDR1 SGHAT, CDR2 FQNNGV. V was pared by 5 bases and J by 8 bases, with 16 bases between.

CDR3 nucleotides: TGTGCCAGCAGTTCCAGCGGGGGGACCACAGATACGCAGTATTTT. This codes for CASSSSGGTTDTQYF. The rearrangement uses TRBV6-1 and TRBJ2-3, with TRBD2 identical over 9 bases. The CDR3 runs to 15 residues. Germline V gene data show CDR1 as MNHNS and CDR2 as SASEGT. V gave up 5 bases and J gave up 2 bases; unmatched junction bases: 5.

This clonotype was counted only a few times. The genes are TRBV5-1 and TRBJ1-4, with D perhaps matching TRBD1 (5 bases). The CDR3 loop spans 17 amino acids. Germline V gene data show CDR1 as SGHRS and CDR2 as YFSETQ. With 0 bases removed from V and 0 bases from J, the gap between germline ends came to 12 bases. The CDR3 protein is CASSLGSLGATNEKLFF. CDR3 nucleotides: TGCGCCAGCAGCTTGGGGAGTTTGGGGGCAACTAATGAAAAACTGTTTTTT.

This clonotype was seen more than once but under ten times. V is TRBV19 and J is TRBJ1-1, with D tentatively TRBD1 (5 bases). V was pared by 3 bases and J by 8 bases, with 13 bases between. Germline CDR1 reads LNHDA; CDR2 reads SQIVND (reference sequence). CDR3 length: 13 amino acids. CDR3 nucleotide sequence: TGTGCCAGTAGTATGGTGGAGGGGTCAGAAGCTTTCTTT. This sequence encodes CASSMVEGSEAFF. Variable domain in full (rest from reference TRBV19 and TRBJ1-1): DGGITQSPKYLFRKEGQNVTLSCEQNLNHDAMYWYRQDPGQGLRLIYYSQIVNDFQKGDIAEGYSVSREKKESFPLTVTSAQKNPTAFYLCASSMVEGSEAFFGQGTRLTVV.

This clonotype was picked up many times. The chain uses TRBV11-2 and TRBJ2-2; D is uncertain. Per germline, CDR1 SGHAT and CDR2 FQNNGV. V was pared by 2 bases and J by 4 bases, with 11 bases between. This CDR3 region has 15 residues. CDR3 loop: CASSLFSRFTGELFF. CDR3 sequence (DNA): TGTGCCAGCAGCTTATTTTCACGTTTCACCGGGGAGCTGTTTTTT.

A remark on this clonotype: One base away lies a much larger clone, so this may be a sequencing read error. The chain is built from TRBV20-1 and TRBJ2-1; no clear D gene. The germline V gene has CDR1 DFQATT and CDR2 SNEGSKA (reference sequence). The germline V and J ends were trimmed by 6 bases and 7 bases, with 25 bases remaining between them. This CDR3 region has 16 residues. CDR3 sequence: CSAEAAQETHRNEQFF. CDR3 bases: TGCAGTGCAGAGGCTGCCCAGGAGACCCACCGGAATGAGCAGTTCTTC.

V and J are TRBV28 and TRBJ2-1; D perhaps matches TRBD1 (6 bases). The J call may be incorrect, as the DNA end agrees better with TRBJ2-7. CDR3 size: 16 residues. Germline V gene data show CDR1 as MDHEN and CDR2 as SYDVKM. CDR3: CASSERGDTSYNEQYF. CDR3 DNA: TGTGCCAGCAGTGAACGTGGGGACACCTCCTACAATGAGCAGTACTTC.

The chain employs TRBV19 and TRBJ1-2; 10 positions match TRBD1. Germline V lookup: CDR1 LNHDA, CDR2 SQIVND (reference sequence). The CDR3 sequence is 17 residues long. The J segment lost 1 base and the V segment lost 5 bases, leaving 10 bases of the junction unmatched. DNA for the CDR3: TGTGCCAGTAGTCGGACAGGGGGACTGCGGATTAACTATGGCTACACCTTC. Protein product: CASSRTGGLRINYGYTF.

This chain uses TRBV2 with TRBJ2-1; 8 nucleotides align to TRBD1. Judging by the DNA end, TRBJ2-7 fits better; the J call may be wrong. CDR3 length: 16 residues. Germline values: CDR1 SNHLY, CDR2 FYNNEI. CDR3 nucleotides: TGTGCCAGCGGGGGGAACAGGGGGATTATCTACAATGAGCAGTACTTC. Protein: CASGGNRGIIYNEQYF.

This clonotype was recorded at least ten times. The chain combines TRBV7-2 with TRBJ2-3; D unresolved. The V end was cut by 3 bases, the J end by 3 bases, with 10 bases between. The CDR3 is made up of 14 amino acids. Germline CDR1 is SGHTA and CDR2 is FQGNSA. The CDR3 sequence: CASSFTLPTDTQYF. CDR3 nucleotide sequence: TGTGCCAGCAGCTTCACACTTCCGACAGATACGCAGTATTTT.